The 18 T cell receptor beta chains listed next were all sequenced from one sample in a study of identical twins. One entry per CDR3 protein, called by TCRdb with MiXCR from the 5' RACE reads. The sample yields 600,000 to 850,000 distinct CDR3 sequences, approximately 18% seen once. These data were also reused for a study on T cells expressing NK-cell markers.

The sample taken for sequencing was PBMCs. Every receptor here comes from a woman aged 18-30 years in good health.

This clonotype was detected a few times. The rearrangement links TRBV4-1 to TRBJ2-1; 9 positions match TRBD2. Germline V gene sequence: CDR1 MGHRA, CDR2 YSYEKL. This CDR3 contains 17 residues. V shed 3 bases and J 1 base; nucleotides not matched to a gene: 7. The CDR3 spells CASSQRAGGPSYNEQFF. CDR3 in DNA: TGCGCCAGCAGCCAGCGAGCGGGGGGCCCGTCCTACAATGAGCAGTTCTTC.

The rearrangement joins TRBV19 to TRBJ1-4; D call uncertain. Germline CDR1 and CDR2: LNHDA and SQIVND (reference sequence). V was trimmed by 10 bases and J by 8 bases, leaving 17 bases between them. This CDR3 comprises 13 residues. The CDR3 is CATTNQDGEKLFF. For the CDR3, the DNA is TGTGCCACCACTAATCAGGACGGCGAAAAACTGTTTTTT.

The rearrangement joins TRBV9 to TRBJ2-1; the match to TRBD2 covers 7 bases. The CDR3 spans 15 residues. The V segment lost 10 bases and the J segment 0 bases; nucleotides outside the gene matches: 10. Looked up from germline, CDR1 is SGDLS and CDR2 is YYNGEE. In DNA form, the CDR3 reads TGTGCCGGTCTGGCGGGAGACGGCTCCTACAATGAGCAGTTCTTC. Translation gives CAGLAGDGSYNEQFF. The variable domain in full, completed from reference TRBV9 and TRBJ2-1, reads DSGVTQTPKHLITATGQRVTLRCSPRSGDLSVYWYQQSLDQGLQFLIQYYNGEERAKGNILERFSAQQFPDLHSELNLSSLELGDSALYFCAGLAGDGSYNEQFFGPGTRLTVL.

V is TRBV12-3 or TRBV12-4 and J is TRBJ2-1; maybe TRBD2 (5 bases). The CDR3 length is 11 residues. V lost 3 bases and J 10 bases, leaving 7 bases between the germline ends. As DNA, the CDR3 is TGTGCCAGCAGTTTCGAGCGGGAGCAGTTCTTC. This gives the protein CASSFEREQFF.

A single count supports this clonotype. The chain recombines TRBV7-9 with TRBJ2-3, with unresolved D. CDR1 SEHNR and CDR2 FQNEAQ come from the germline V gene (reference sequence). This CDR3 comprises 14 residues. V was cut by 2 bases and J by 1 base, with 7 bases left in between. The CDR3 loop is CASSLNSGTDTQYF. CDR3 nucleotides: TGTGCCAGCAGCTTAAACAGCGGCACAGATACGCAGTATTTT.

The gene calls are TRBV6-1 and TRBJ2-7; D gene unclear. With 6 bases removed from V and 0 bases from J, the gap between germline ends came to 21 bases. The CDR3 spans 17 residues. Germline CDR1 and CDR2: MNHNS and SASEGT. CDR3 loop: CASRVKEGARNSYEQYF. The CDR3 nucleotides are TGTGCCAGCAGGGTGAAGGAAGGTGCGCGGAACTCCTACGAGCAGTACTTC.

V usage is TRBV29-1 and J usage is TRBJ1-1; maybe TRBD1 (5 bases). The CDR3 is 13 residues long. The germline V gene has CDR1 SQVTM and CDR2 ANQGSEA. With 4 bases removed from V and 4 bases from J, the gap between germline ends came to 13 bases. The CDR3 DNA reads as TGCAGCGTTGTTGGGGGATTGGCCACTGAAGCTTTCTTT. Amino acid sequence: CSVVGGLATEAFF.

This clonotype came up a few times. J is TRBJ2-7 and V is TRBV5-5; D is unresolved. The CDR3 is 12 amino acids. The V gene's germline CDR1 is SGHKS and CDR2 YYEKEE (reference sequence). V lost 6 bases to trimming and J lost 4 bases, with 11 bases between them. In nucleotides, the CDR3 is TGTGCCAGCACCCCACTTGGATACGAGCAGTACTTC. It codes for CASTPLGYEQYF.

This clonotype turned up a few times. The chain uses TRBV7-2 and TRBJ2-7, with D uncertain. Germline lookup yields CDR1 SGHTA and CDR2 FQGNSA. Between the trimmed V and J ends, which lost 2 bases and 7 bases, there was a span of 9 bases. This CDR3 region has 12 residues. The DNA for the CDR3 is TGTGCCAGCAGCTTATCCCCAGCAGAGCAGTACTTC. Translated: CASSLSPAEQYF.

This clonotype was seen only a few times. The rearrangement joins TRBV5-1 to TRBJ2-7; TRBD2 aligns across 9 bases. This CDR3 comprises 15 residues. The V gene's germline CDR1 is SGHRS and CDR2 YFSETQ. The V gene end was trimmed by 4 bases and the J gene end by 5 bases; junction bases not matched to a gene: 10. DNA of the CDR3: TGCGCCAGCAGCGTCCGGAGCGGGAGGACCCACGAGCAGTACTTC. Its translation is CASSVRSGRTHEQYF.

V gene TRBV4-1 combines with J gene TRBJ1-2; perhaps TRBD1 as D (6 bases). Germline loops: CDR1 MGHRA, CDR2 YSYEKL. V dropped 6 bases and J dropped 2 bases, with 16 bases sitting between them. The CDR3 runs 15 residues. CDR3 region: CASRDQSTGNYGYTF. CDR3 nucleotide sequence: TGCGCCAGCAGGGACCAGTCGACAGGCAACTATGGCTACACCTTC.

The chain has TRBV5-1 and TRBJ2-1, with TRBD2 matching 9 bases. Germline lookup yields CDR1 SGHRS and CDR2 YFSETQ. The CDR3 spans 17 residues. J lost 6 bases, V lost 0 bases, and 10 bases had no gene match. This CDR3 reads CASSLEGLARGFNEQFF. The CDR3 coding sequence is TGCGCCAGCAGCTTGGAGGGACTAGCCCGAGGGTTCAATGAGCAGTTCTTC.

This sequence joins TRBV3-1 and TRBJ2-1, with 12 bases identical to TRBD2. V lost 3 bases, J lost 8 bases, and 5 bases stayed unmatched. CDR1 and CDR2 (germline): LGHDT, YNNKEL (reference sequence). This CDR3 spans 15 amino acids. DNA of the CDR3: TGTGCCAGCAGCCAGGGACTAGCGGGTCGGCATGAGCAGTTCTTC. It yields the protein CASSQGLAGRHEQFF.

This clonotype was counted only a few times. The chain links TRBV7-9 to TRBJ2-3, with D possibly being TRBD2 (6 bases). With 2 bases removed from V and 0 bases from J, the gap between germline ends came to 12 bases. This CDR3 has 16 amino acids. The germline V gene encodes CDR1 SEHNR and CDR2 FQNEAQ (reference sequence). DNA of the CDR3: TGTGCCAGCAGCTTATCTACCGGGACTAGCACAGATACGCAGTATTTT. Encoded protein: CASSLSTGTSTDTQYF.

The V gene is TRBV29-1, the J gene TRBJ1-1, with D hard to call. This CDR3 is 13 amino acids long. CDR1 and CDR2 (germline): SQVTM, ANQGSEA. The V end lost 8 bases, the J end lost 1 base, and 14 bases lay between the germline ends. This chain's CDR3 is CSPTITENTEAFF. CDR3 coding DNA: TGCAGCCCAACAATTACGGAGAACACTGAAGCTTTCTTT.

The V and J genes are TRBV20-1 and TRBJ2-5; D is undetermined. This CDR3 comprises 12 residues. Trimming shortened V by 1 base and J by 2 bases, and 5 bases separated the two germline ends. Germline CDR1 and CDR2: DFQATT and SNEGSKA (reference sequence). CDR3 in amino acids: CSARVSQETQYF. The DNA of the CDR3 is TGCAGTGCTAGAGTTTCGCAAGAGACCCAGTACTTC.

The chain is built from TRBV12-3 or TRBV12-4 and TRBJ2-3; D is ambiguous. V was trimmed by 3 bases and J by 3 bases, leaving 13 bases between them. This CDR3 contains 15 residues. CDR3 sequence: CASSLLSEKTDTQYF. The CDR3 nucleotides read TGTGCCAGCAGTTTGCTATCGGAGAAAACAGATACGCAGTATTTT.

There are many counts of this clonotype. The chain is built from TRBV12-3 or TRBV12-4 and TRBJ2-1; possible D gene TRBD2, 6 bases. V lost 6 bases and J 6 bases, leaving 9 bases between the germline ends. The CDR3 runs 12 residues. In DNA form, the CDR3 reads TGTGCCAGCAGCGGGGGTATCAATGAGCAGTTCTTC. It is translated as CASSGGINEQFF.